This TCR beta chain was retrieved from a study of cytomegalovirus exposure and HLA in healthy donors. Study-level information: Of roughly 400 genotyped donors, about 80% clustered with self-reported Caucasian donors. Whole-study findings and limits: V- and J-gene trimming of TCR beta was linked (in a later analysis) to a missense DCLRE1C variant.

Regarding this clone: Its matching antigen is unknown.

60 Vbeta and 13 Jbeta primers were used in PCR. Only in-frame clones appear in the TCRdb table, and some are missing; sequencing was by immunoSEQ multiplex PCR. The data contain 150,000 or so clones, about 83% of them singletons. Germline V lookup: CDR1 LNHNV, CDR2 YYDKDF (reference sequence). The CDR3 contains 14 residues. Sequencing used PBMCs. V usage is TRBV15 and J usage is TRBJ2-5; 12 bases line up with TRBD1. The J call may be mistaken, given a closer DNA end match to TRBJ2-7. The receptor was isolated from a man aged 40-55 years in good health and CMV-seropositive. As DNA, the CDR3 is TGTGCCACCAGCCGGGACAGGGGGCAATACGAGCAGTACTTC. Protein: CATSRDRGQYEQYF.